This T cell receptor beta chain was found in a study of T-cell reconstitution after alpha-beta-depleted transplantation in children. Findings of the study overall: Reported findings indicate that, about two months after transplant, alpha-beta T cells came from several hundred expanded clones, which were derived from non-depleted graft cells. From newly produced T cells came most of the T-cell counts and diversity one year after transplant. Recipient T cells and thymic progenitors that survived were the source of the high TCRbeta diversity seen at day 60 in some patients.

This clonotype came up a few times. The target antigen is unknown. V lost 5 bases and J lost 5; bases outside the gene matches: 5. The CDR3 runs 14 residues. Germline V gene data show CDR1 as MDHEN and CDR2 as SYDVKM. Library preparation (for TCRbeta) was performed with unique molecular identifiers. MiXCR was run by TCRdb on the PCR reads, yielding one entry per CDR3 protein. The sample yields about 830,000 distinct CDR3 sequences, approximately 15% seen once. J is TRBJ1-5 and V is TRBV28, with 8 nucleotides matching TRBD1. The receptor's source is a male patient aged 10-17 years who had a stem cell transplant for acute lymphoblastic leukemia, so the T cells may come from the graft donor. Sequenced here: PBMCs, mostly from graft donor cells, sampled 360 days after TCRalphabeta/CD19-depleted stem cell transplant. The chain's CDR3 is CASSPQTGDQPQHF. The CDR3 DNA reads TGTGCCAGCAGTCCCCAGACAGGGGATCAGCCCCAGCATTTT.